Below, 14 T cell receptor beta chains from the same sample are listed, as sequenced in a study of T cells in localized non-small cell lung cancer. The assay was immunoSEQ multiplex PCR, and TCRdb's table has in-frame clones only and misses some. The repertoire has tens of thousands of clones, 88% of them found once; the top ten carry around 9.9%. The sequencing used peripheral blood mononuclear cells, collected before any cancer treatment. The receptors shown here come from a woman aged 35 to 70 with stage III lung adenocarcinoma.

V is TRBV7-8 and J is TRBJ2-7, with D possibly being TRBD2 (6 bases). V dropped 6 bases and J dropped 1 base, with 19 bases sitting between them. The CDR3 length is 16 residues. The germline gives CDR1 SGHVS, CDR2 FQNEAQ. In DNA form, the CDR3 reads TGTGCCAGCAGGCCGCTCCGAGGGAGGCAGTCCTACGAGCAGTACTTC. This sequence encodes CASRPLRGRQSYEQYF.

The chain couples TRBV6-1 to TRBJ2-5, with TRBD1 matching 10 bases. The germline gives CDR1 MNHNS, CDR2 SASEGT. The CDR3 runs to 15 residues. The trim removed 6 bases at V and 5 bases at J, leaving 9 bases unmatched. In DNA form, the CDR3 reads TGTGCCAGCAGACTCCCCCGGGACAGGGGCGAGACCCAGTACTTC. Its translation: CASRLPRDRGETQYF.

V and J are TRBV2 and TRBJ1-1; the D is unclear. Trimming shortened V by 7 bases and J by 0 bases, and 9 bases separated the two germline ends. CDR1 SNHLY and CDR2 FYNNEI come from the germline V gene. The CDR3 consists of 13 residues. This CDR3 reads CASNPGVNTEAFF. The CDR3 DNA reads TGTGCCAGCAATCCCGGAGTGAACACTGAAGCTTTCTTT.

J is TRBJ1-1 and V is TRBV4-1; 7 positions agree with TRBD1. The length of the CDR3 is 17 residues. J lost 5 bases, V lost 1 base, and 13 bases had no gene match. Germline V lookup: CDR1 MGHRA, CDR2 YSYEKL. CDR3 DNA sequence: TGCGCCAGCAGCCAAGCCCACTGGGAGGGGGCGAGGACTGAAGCTTTCTTT. It is translated as CASSQAHWEGARTEAFF.

The rearrangement uses TRBV9 and TRBJ2-5, with D tentatively TRBD1 (6 bases). The DNA matches TRBJ2-7 better at its end, which makes the J call doubtful. Per germline, CDR1 SGDLS and CDR2 YYNGEE. The CDR3 runs to 14 residues. CDR3: CASSARAGAYEQYF. The CDR3 DNA reads TGTGCCAGCAGCGCCAGGGCAGGGGCGTACGAGCAGTACTTC.

This chain links TRBV5-5 with TRBJ1-5; D is perhaps TRBD1 (5 bases). Trimming left V 4 bases short and J 4 bases short, with 12 bases between. Germline CDR1 is SGHKS and CDR2 is YYEKEE (reference sequence). The CDR3 extends over 14 amino acids. CDR3 sequence reads: CASSRGLINQPQHF. CDR3 DNA: TGTGCCAGCAGCCGGGGACTGATAAATCAGCCCCAGCATTTT.

V usage is TRBV29-1 and J usage is TRBJ2-7, with TRBD1 identical over 8 bases. CDR3 length: 12 residues. Germline values: CDR1 SQVTM, CDR2 ANQGSEA. The V and J ends lost 7 bases and 0 bases, in that order; junction bases with no gene match: 2. The CDR3 coding sequence is TGCAGCGGGGGACAGGACTCCTACGAGCAGTACTTC. It is translated as CSGGQDSYEQYF.

V and J are TRBV7-5 and TRBJ2-1. TRBV7-5 is reported as a pseudogene. The CDR3 loop spans 18 amino acids. The CDR3 region has the DNA TGTGCCAGAAGCTTAAACTTATATGGGTCCCGCTCCTACAATGAGCAGTTCTTC. The encoded protein is CARSLNLYGSRSYNEQFF.

CDR3 DNA sequence: TGCAGTGCTAGAGGTTACAATGAGCAGTTCTTC. Encoded protein: CSARGYNEQFF. The chain employs TRBV20-1 and TRBJ2-1; no clear D. The germline CDR1 and CDR2 sequences are DFQATT and SNEGSKA (reference sequence). V shed 1 base and J shed 4 bases, with 2 bases lying between them. The CDR3 length is 11 residues.

This rearrangement joins TRBV11-3 to TRBJ2-3; D remains ambiguous. Trimming left V 0 bases short and J 9 bases short, with 10 bases between. Germline CDR1 SGHNT, CDR2 YENEEA. CDR3 length: 13 residues. CDR3 DNA: TGTGCCAGCAGCTTAGATGGGCAAGACACGCAGTATTTT. As protein: CASSLDGQDTQYF.

The chain combines TRBV2 with TRBJ1-2; 8 bases map to TRBD1. Per germline, CDR1 SNHLY and CDR2 FYNNEI. The CDR3 is 15 residues long. V shed 3 bases and J 1 base; nucleotides not matched to a gene: 4. Here the CDR3 DNA reads TGTGCCAGCAGTGAGGCAGGGGGCCTTAACTATGGCTACACCTTC. The encoded protein is CASSEAGGLNYGYTF.

This CDR3 is CAITMTSSYNEQFF. The DNA for the CDR3 is TGTGCCATCACCATGACTAGCTCCTACAATGAGCAGTTCTTC. The chain carries TRBV10-3 and TRBJ2-1; D possibly corresponds to TRBD2 (6 bases). Between the trimmed V and J ends, which lost 7 bases and 0 bases, there was a span of 10 bases. Germline CDR1 is ENHRY and CDR2 is SYGVKD. The CDR3 has 14 amino acids.

The V call is TRBV5-4, the J call TRBJ2-2; tentatively, D is TRBD2 (6 bases). Deletions cut 1 base from V and 6 bases from J, with 7 bases between. Germline V gene sequence: CDR1 SGHNT, CDR2 YYREEE (reference sequence). The CDR3 totals 13 residues. CDR3 nucleotide sequence: TGTGCCAGCAGCTTGTGGGGGGCCGGGGAGCTGTTTTTT. The encoded protein is CASSLWGAGELFF.

In its sample, this clone was seen once. CDR3 bases: TGTGCCATCAGTGACGGACAGGGGGCCTTGGGGGAAAAACTGTTTTTT. This sequence encodes CAISDGQGALGEKLFF. This chain links TRBV10-3 with TRBJ1-4, with 11 bases lining up with TRBD1. The CDR3 totals 16 residues. V lost 3 bases, J lost 8 bases, and 8 bases stayed unmatched. In germline, CDR1 is ENHRY, CDR2 SYGVKD.